The clone carrying this T cell receptor beta chain was seen only a few times. This sample stems from a study of regulatory T cells in long-lasting Graves disease. According to the study, TCR beta libraries were built with iRepertoire HTBI primers and CDR3-region Arm-PCR. Each CDR3 protein is one row after TCRdb ran MiXCR on the multiplex PCR reads. The sample consists of about 530,000 distinct CDR3 sequences, about 15% of them appearing once. V lost 3 bases, J lost 5 bases, and 23 bases lay in between. CDR1 and CDR2 from the germline V gene are MNHNS and SASEGT. This CDR3 has 18 residues. Time point given: newly diagnosed GD, antithyroid drugs for less than 3 months. PBMC RNA served as the TCR library source. The same sample was also studied in work on T cells in Graves' hyperthyroidism and ophthalmopathy.

This clonotype was obtained from a woman between 40 and 65 years old with Graves disease. The rearrangement joins TRBV6-1 to TRBJ1-5, with D unclear. Material: peripheral blood mononuclear cells (PBMCs), obtained at new diagnosis, from a patient treated with antithyroid drugs. CDR3 nucleotides: TGTGCCAGCAGTGAGTTTGGCGTTGAGCTCCGACAAGATCAGCCCCAGCATTTT. Translated: CASSEFGVELRQDQPQHF.